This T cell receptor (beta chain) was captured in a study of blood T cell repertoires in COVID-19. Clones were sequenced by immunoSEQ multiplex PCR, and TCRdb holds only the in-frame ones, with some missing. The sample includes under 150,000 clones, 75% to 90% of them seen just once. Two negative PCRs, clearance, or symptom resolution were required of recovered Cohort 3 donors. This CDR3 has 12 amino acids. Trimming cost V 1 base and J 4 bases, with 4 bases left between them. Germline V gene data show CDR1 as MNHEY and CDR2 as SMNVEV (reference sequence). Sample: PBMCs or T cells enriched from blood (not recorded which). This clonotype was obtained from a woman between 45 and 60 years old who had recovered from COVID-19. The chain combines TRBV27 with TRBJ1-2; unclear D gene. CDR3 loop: CASSLFFYGYTF. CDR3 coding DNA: TGTGCCAGCAGTTTATTCTTCTATGGCTACACCTTC.